The present T cell receptor beta chain was sequenced within a study of Graves' ophthalmopathy and Graves' hyperthyroidism. Study results and limitations: Most expanded thyroid clonotypes above 0.001 frequency also appeared in blood. Separation of ophthalmopathy from stable hyperthyroidism was achieved by a 13-signature model, at around 90% sensitivity and approximately 81% specificity.

CDR1 SGHDT and CDR2 YYEEEE come from the germline V gene. Trimming removed 4 bases from V and 0 bases from J, with 11 bases in between. The CDR3 contains 15 residues. The authors enrolled newly diagnosed hyperthyroidism patients aged 18 to 65 with under 2 months' duration. Investigators amplified TCR beta CDR3 regions from RNA transcripts. Scientists carried out first-round RT-PCR using HTBI primers and then a second-round multiplex PCR. MiXCR, applied by TCRdb to the multiplex PCR reads, yields one record per CDR3 protein. The table lists 1 million to 1.3 million distinct CDR3 sequences, about two fifths of them singletons. As to this clonotype: The antigen remains unidentified.

The sequencing input was peripheral blood or thyroid tissue (not recorded which). J is TRBJ1-3 and V is TRBV5-6; D gene ambiguous. The TCR originated in an adult man with Graves' hyperthyroidism. CDR3 protein: CASSPTDSSGNTIYF. Here the CDR3 DNA reads TGTGCCAGCAGCCCTACAGACTCCTCTGGAAACACCATATATTTT.